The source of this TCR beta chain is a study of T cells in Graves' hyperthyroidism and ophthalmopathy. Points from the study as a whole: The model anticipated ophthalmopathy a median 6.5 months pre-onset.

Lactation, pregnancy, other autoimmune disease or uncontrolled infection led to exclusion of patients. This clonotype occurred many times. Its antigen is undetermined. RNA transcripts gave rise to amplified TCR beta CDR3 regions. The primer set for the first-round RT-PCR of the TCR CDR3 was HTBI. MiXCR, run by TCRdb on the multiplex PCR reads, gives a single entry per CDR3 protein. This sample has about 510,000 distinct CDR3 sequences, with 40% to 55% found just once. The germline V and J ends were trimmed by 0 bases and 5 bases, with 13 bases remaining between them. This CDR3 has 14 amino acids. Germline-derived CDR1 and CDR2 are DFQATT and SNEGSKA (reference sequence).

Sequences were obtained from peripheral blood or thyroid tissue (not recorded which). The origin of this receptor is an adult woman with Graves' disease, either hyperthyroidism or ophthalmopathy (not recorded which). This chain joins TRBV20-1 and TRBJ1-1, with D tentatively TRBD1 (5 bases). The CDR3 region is CSARDLGGRTEAFF. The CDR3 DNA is TGCAGTGCTAGAGATCTCGGGGGTCGGACTGAAGCTTTCTTT.